This paragraph reports one T cell receptor (beta chain). This sample includes further DNA sequences coding for the same CDR3. Some clones are missing from TCRdb's copy, which holds only in-frame ones; the method was immunoSEQ multiplex PCR. This sample has 550,000 to 800,000 clones, with 80% to 90% found just once. The data originate from a study of shared T cell receptors in the human thymus. V was pared by 5 bases and J by 4 bases, with 1 base of the junction left unmatched. CDR3 size: 12 residues. In germline, CDR1 is LNHDA, CDR2 SQIVND (reference sequence). The sample was also reused in another study, on human thymus T cells. That study adds: Obtained as resections during corrective heart surgery, the thymus tissue was then studied.

The sequence came from a girl under three years old with a congenital heart defect. This chain links TRBV19 with TRBJ2-7, with 8 bases that match TRBD1. Sequencing input: thymocytes. The CDR3 sequence: CASSHRGYEQYF. The CDR3 coding sequence is TGTGCCAGTAGTCACAGGGGGTACGAGCAGTACTTC.